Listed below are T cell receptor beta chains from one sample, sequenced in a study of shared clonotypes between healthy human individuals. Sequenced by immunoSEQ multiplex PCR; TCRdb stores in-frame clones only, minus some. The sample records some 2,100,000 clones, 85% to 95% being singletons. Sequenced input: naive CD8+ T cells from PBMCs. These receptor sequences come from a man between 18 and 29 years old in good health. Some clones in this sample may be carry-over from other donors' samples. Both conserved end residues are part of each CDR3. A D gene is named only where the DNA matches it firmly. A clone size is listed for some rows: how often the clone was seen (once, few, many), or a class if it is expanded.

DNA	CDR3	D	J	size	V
TGTGCCAGCAGCGCTCTAGCGGACACCGGGGAGCTGTTTTTT	CASSALADTGELFF	TRBD2	TRBJ2-2	-	TRBV9
TGTGCCAGCAGTTTTCGACTAGCCCTCACAGATACGCAGTATTTT	CASSFRLALTDTQYF	TRBD2	TRBJ2-3	-	TRBV27
TGTGCCAGTAGTATATTAGTCGGCTCGACTAAGAACGGGGAGCTGTTTTTT	CASSILVGSTKNGELFF	-	TRBJ2-2	-	TRBV19
TGTGCCAGCAGGACAGGGGTCCAAGAGACCCAGTACTTC	CASRTGVQETQYF	TRBD1	TRBJ2-5	-	TRBV6-5
TGTGCCAGCCGAAAGGTGCGGGAGGGCCACAATGAGCAGTTCTTC	CASRKVREGHNEQFF	TRBD2	TRBJ2-1	-	TRBV13
TGTGCCAGCAGTGAGCAAATGCCGGGACTAGCGGGATACAATGAGCAGTTCTTC	CASSEQMPGLAGYNEQFF	TRBD2	TRBJ2-1	-	TRBV6-1
TGTGCCAGCAGAGGCGGACTGGGAGAGACCCAGTACTTC	CASRGGLGETQYF	-	TRBJ2-5	-	TRBV7-9
TGTGCCAGCAGCCTTGGGACGGGTTCCTACGAGCAGTACTTC	CASSLGTGSYEQYF	-	TRBJ2-7	once	TRBV9
TGTGCCAGCAGCCAAAGAAGACTAGCGGGTGATCTCTACGAGCAGTACTTC	CASSQRRLAGDLYEQYF	TRBD2	TRBJ2-7	-	TRBV4-2
TGCGCCAGCAGCTTGGGCGGGCTCTACAATGAGCAGTTCTTC	CASSLGGLYNEQFF	-	TRBJ2-1	once	TRBV5-1
TGTGCCAGTAGTGTTTGGACAGGGGGCGGTACTGAAGCTTTCTTT	CASSVWTGGGTEAFF	TRBD1	TRBJ1-1	once	TRBV19
TGTGCCAGCAGCTTTAGCGGGTACGAGCAGTACTTC	CASSFSGYEQYF	TRBD2	TRBJ2-7	-	TRBV7-9
TGTGCCAGCAGTTTATACGGGACTGCAGGGCCCACCGGGGAGCTGTTTTTT	CASSLYGTAGPTGELFF	-	TRBJ2-2	-	TRBV27
TGTGCCAGCAGCTTAGGGCTAGCGCTCAGCTCCTACAATGAGCAGTTCTTC	CASSLGLALSSYNEQFF	-	TRBJ2-1	-	TRBV7-9
TGTGCCAGCAGTGCACAGGGGGACACCGGGGAGCTGTTTTTT	CASSAQGDTGELFF	TRBD1	TRBJ2-2	-	TRBV28
TGTGCCAGCAGGCCTCAGGTGAACACCGGGGAGCTGTTTTTT	CASRPQVNTGELFF	-	TRBJ2-2	few	TRBV27
TGTGCCAGCGGGGGCCCAAACTATGGCTACACCTTC	CASGGPNYGYTF	-	TRBJ1-2	-	TRBV7-9
TGTGCAACCAGGGGGGCACGCGGCTACACCTTC	CATRGARGYTF	TRBD1	TRBJ1-2	-	TRBV7-9
TGTGCCAGCAGCTTAAGTTTTGGGGGGACTAATGAAAAACTGTTTTTT	CASSLSFGGTNEKLFF	-	TRBJ1-4	-	TRBV7-9
TGCGCCAGCAGCCAAGGACGGGGACGGCAAATCAATCAGCCCCAGCATTTT	CASSQGRGRQINQPQHF	-	TRBJ1-5	-	TRBV4-1
TGTGCCTGGAGTGGGGGCACGAGGGGGGAGCAGTACTTC	CAWSGGTRGEQYF	-	TRBJ2-7	-	TRBV30
TGTGCCAGCAGTTTATCCCGATCCCACGAGCAGTACTTC	CASSLSRSHEQYF	-	TRBJ2-7	-	TRBV27
TGTGCCAGCAGCCCCTTACAGGGGGAATCCTACAATGAGCAGTTCTTC	CASSPLQGESYNEQFF	TRBD1	TRBJ2-1	-	TRBV7-9
TGTGCCAGCAGCCCAGACTTAAATGAGCAGTTCTTC	CASSPDLNEQFF	-	TRBJ2-1	-	TRBV7-3
TGTGCCAGCAGGGGAACGGGGGCGGGGAACACTGAAGCTTTCTTT	CASRGTGAGNTEAFF	-	TRBJ1-1	-	TRBV9
TGTGCCAGCAGCCTTGGGGGTGGGCGGTTCTTC	CASSLGGGRFF	-	TRBJ2-1	-	TRBV7-2
TGTGCCAGCAGTGAAGATCCGGGGACTGTGAATGAGCAGTTCTTC	CASSEDPGTVNEQFF	-	TRBJ2-1	-	TRBV6-1
TGCAGCGCCGAGGGGGCCAAAAACATTCAGTACTTC	CSAEGAKNIQYF	-	TRBJ2-4	-	TRBV29-1